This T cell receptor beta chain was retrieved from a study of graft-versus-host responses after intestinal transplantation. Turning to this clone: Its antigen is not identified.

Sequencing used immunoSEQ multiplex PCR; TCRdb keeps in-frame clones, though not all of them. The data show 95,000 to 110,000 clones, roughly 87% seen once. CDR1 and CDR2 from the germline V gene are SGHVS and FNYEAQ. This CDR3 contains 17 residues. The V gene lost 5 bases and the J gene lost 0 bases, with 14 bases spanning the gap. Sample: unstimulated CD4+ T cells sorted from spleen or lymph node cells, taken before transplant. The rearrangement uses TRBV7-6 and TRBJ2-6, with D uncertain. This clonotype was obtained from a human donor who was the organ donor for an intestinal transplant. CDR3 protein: CASSPRTDSSGANVLTF. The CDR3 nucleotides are TGTGCCAGCAGCCCCCGGACGGATAGCTCTGGGGCCAACGTCCTGACTTTC. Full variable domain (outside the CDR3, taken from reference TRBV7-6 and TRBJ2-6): GAGVSQSPRYKVTKRGQDVALRCDPISGHVSLYWYRQALGQGPEFLTYFNYEAQQDKSGLPNDRFSAERPEGSISTLTIQRTEQRDSAMYRCASSPRTDSSGANVLTFGAGSRLTVL.